These 3 T cell receptor beta chains came from one sample sequenced in a study of blood T cell repertoires in COVID-19. Repertoires were generated with immunoSEQ multiplex PCR, while TCRdb's copy carries only in-frame clones and drops some. The table lists tens of thousands of clones, approximately 84% of them singletons. The source material was peripheral blood. The receptor set was obtained from a woman aged 60-75 years with acute or convalescent COVID-19.

With regard to this clone: This specimen includes other DNA sequences encoding the same CDR3. This sequence joins TRBV5-1 and TRBJ2-1; 8 bases are shared with TRBD1. Germline CDR1 SGHRS, CDR2 YFSETQ. V trimming: 1 base; J trimming: 4 bases; junction bases outside the gene matches: 4. The CDR3 loop spans 15 amino acids. The CDR3 sequence is CASSLTGGSYNEQFF. CDR3 bases: TGCGCCAGCAGCTTGACAGGGGGGAGTTACAATGAGCAGTTCTTC.

The rearrangement links TRBV7-9 to TRBJ1-1; 8 bases align to TRBD1. Germline values: CDR1 SEHNR, CDR2 FQNEAQ (reference sequence). The CDR3 is 13 residues long. V shed 5 bases, J shed 4 bases, and the junction held 3 bases outside the gene matches. The CDR3 DNA reads as TGTGCCAGCAGCGACAGGGGAGGCACTGAAGCTTTCTTT. Residues: CASSDRGGTEAFF.

V is TRBV19 and J is TRBJ2-3; the D gene is possibly TRBD2 (5 bases). V dropped 3 bases and J dropped 0 bases, with 10 bases sitting between them. The CDR3 runs to 15 residues. CDR1 is LNHDA, CDR2 SQIVND, per germline (reference sequence). The CDR3 DNA is TGTGCCAGTAGTATTGAGGGAGCTAGCACAGATACGCAGTATTTT. Translated, it gives CASSIEGASTDTQYF.